This T cell receptor (beta chain) came from a study of T cells in Graves' hyperthyroidism and ophthalmopathy. Stable Graves' hyperthyroidism denoted no ophthalmopathy progression over 18 months. Those patients with uncontrolled infection, other autoimmune disease, pregnancy or lactation were excluded. The CDR3 is 12 amino acids. V was cut by 5 bases and J by 6 bases, with 7 bases left in between. Details on this clonotype: Its antigen is currently unknown.

There were TCR beta CDR3 regions amplified from RNA transcripts. Researchers ran a first-round RT-PCR on the TCR CDR3 using the HTBI primer set. TCRdb independently ran MiXCR on the multiplex PCR reads; one entry per CDR3 protein. The profile covers fewer than 400,000 distinct CDR3 sequences, with roughly 15% appearing a single time and around 35% taken by the ten largest. Study-level findings and limits: Most clonotypes that expanded in the thyroid above 0.001 also showed up in blood.

This TCR came from a man younger than 45 with Graves' hyperthyroidism. Input material: blood. The gene calls are TRBV12-3 or TRBV12-4 and TRBJ2-2; D is perhaps TRBD1 (5 bases). In DNA, the CDR3 is TGTGCCAGCAGTCAGGGTTCCGGGGAGCTGTTTTTT. It codes for CASSQGSGELFF.